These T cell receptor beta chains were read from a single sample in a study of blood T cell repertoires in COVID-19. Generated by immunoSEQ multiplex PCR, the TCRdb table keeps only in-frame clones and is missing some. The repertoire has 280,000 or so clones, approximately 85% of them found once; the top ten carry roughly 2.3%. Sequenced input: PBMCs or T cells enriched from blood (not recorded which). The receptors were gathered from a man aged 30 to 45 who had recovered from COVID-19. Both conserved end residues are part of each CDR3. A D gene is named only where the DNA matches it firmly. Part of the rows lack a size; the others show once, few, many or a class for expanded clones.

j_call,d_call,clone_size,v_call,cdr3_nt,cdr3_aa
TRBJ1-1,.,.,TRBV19,TGTGCCAGTGCCCTTCCGGGACAACGCAACACTGAAGCTTTCTTT,CASALPGQRNTEAFF
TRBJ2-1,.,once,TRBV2,TGTGCCAGCAGCACAGGGTCCTACAATGAGCAGTTCTTC,CASSTGSYNEQFF
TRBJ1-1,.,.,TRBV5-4,TGTGCCAGTTCGTCCCCGGGGAACACTGAAGCTTTCTTT,CASSSPGNTEAFF
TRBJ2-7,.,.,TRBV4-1,TGCGCCAGCAGCCAAATGGGAGGATCCTACGAGCAGTACTTC,CASSQMGGSYEQYF
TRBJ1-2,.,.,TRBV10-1,TGCGCCAGCAGTGAATCGACAGCCTATGGCTACACCTTC,CASSESTAYGYTF
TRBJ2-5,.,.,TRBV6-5,TGTGCCAGCAAAACGGGTTTGGAGACCCAGTACTTC,CASKTGLETQYF
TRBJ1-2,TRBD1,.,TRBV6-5,TGTGCCAGCAGCCACGACAGGGTGTCTGGCTACACCTTC,CASSHDRVSGYTF
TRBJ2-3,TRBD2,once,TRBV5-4,TGTGCCAGCAGCGGACTAGATAAACTTTCAGATACGCAGTATTTT,CASSGLDKLSDTQYF
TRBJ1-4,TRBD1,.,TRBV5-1,TGCGCCAGCAGCTTAGACAGGGGGGATGAAAAACTGTTTTTT,CASSLDRGDEKLFF
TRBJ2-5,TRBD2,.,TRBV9,TGTGCCAGCAGCGGGACTGGGGGGGGTACCCAGTACTTC,CASSGTGGGTQYF
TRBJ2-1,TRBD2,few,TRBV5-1,TGCGCCAGCAGCTTGTCCAGCGGGGGCTACAATGAGCAGTTCTTC,CASSLSSGGYNEQFF
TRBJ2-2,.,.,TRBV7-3,TGTGCCAGCAGCTCTTCGGGAGAGTTTACGAACACCGGGGAGCTGTTTTTT,CASSSSGEFTNTGELFF
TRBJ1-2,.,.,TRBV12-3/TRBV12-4,TGTGCCAGCAGTTTCGCAGGGCATGGCTACACCTTC,CASSFAGHGYTF
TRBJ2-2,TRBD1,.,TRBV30,TGTGCCTGGAGACTACAGGGGGCGCACACCGGGGAGCTGTTTTTT,CAWRLQGAHTGELFF
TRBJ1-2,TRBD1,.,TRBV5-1,TGCGCCAGCGGACAGGACTATGGCTACACCTTC,CASGQDYGYTF
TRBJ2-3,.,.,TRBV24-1,TGTGCCACCAGTGCCCGCAGGGATGGATCTGATACGCAGTATTTT,CATSARRDGSDTQYF
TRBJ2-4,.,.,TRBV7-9,TGTGCCAGCAGCTTTGGTAGCGGCCACATTCAGTACTTC,CASSFGSGHIQYF
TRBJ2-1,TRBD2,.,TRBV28,TGTGCCAGCAGTTTGATGCGGGGGGCCCGCTACAATGAGCAGTTCTTC,CASSLMRGARYNEQFF
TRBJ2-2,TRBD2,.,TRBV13,TGTGCCAGCAGCAGCGGGACTAGCGGCCCTGTAGGCACCGGGGAGCTGTTTTTT,CASSSGTSGPVGTGELFF
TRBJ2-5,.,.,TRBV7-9,TGTGCCAGCAGCCTTGGCGGGGCTCGGGTGGAGACCCAGTACTTC,CASSLGGARVETQYF
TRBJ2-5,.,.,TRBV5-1,TGCGCCAGCAGCTTGGAGGGGGCGGGGGAGACCCAGTACTTC,CASSLEGAGETQYF
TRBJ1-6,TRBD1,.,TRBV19,TGTGCCAGTATTGATCGGCGACAGGGGGCTCCCTTT,CASIDRRQGAPF
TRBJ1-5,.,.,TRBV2,TGTGCCAGCAGTGAACAGGGGCCGAACAATCAGCCCCAGCATTTT,CASSEQGPNNQPQHF
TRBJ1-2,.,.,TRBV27,TGTGCCAGCAGATATACGAACAGGGCTGACTATGGCTACACCTTC,CASRYTNRADYGYTF
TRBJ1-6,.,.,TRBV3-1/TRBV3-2,TGTGCCAGCAGCCAAGATCTTCGGAGGGGAAACAATTCACCCCTCCACTTT,CASSQDLRRGNNSPLHF
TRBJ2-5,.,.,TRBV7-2,TGTGCCACCCAACTTGTTCGTGGAGAGACCCAGTACTTC,CATQLVRGETQYF
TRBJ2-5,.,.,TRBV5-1,TGCGCCAGCAGGTCCGACGGGGAGGTCTGGGAGACCCAGTACTTC,CASRSDGEVWETQYF